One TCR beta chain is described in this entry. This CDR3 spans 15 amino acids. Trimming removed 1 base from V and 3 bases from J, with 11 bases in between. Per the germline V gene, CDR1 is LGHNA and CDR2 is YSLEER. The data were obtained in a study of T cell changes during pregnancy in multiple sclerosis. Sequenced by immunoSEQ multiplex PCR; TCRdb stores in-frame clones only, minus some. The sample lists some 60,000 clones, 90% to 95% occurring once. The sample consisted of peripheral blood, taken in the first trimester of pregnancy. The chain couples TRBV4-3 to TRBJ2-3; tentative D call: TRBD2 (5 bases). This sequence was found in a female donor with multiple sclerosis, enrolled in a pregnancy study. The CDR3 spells CASSQVGRETDTQYF. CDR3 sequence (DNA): TGCGCCAGCAGCCAAGTAGGTAGGGAGACAGATACGCAGTATTTT.